One T cell receptor beta chain is described in this entry. The antigen is undetermined. Germline V gives CDR1 SGHAT, CDR2 FQDESV (reference sequence). This CDR3 spans 15 amino acids. V lost 1 base, J lost 4 bases, and 10 bases lay in between. Each CDR3 protein is one row after TCRdb ran MiXCR on the reads. This table has more than 55,000 distinct CDR3 sequences, 20% to 25% appearing once. This entry belongs to a study of T cell repertoires in cytomegalovirus infection. Overall study: Well-studied HLA-B-restricted CMV epitopes were used in the study alongside recently identified HLA-C-restricted ones. CMV infection plus the matching HLA type was flagged by public TCR beta signatures.

The receptor was derived from a human donor in good health (CMV status not recorded). Some clones in this sample may be carry-over from other donors' samples. V and J are TRBV11-1 and TRBJ1-4; no definite D call. Sequenced here: CD8+ T cells from cultured PBMCs, sampled from culture after CMV antigen stimulation. In DNA form, the CDR3 reads TGTGCCAGCAGCTTAGAGGACGGACTTAATGAAAAACTGTTTTTT. Translation: CASSLEDGLNEKLFF.